Presented here are 29 T cell receptor beta chains from one specimen sequenced in a study of beta chain features in type 1 diabetes. Findings and limits, study-wide: Shorter TCRB CDR3s, moderately but significantly so, were found in Type 1 diabetes patients in all four CD4+ subsets.

Reverse transcription of all isolated RNA meant that expressed TCRB transcripts were sequenced. Libraries were prepared by immunoSEQ multiplex PCR; TCRdb keeps only in-frame clonotypes and omits some of them. The sample shows under 250,000 clones, 11% to 15% of them seen only once. Their cognate antigens are unknown. The sequencing sample was made of naive CD4+ T cells from blood. Receptor source: a man aged 30 to 39 with type 1 diabetes.

The table lists this clone with a few counts. The junction departs from the called germline gene at one end, perhaps through a read error. The V call is TRBV27, the J call TRBJ1-5; a possible D gene is TRBD1 (6 bases). Germline lookup yields CDR1 MNHEY and CDR2 SMNVEV (reference sequence). This CDR3 has 16 residues. The CDR3 nucleotides read TGTGCCAGCAGTTTATCGACAGGACTTAGCAACCAGCCCCAGCATTTT. It encodes CASSLSTGLSNQPQHF.

The chain is built from TRBV5-4 and TRBJ1-2; 8 nucleotides match TRBD1. The V segment lost 4 bases and the J segment 2 bases; nucleotides outside the gene matches: 10. Germline V lookup: CDR1 SGHNT, CDR2 YYREEE (reference sequence). This CDR3 comprises 16 residues. The CDR3 sequence is CASSPTWTGSNYGYTF. The CDR3 nucleotides are TGTGCCAGCAGCCCAACTTGGACAGGGTCGAACTATGGCTACACCTTC.

This clone was detected a few times. The V gene is TRBV5-1, the J gene TRBJ2-6, with D maybe TRBD1 (6 bases). Trimming cost V 0 bases and J 0 bases, with 10 bases left between them. From germline, CDR1 is SGHRS and CDR2 YFSETQ. The CDR3 has 17 residues. This chain's CDR3 is CASSLVRDNSGANVLTF. Written as DNA, the CDR3 is TGCGCCAGCAGCTTGGTCCGGGACAACTCTGGGGCCAACGTCCTGACTTTC.

This clone occurred a few times. The chain has TRBV19 and TRBJ2-5, with 7 positions matching TRBD2. The J segment lost 6 bases and the V segment lost 5 bases, leaving 12 bases of the junction unmatched. The CDR3 runs 15 residues. Germline assignment: CDR1 LNHDA and CDR2 SQIVND (reference sequence). The CDR3 nucleotides read TGTGCCAGTAGTCCTTATTCCGCGGGAGTAAAGACCCAGTACTTC. This translates into CASSPYSAGVKTQYF.

The chain carries TRBV2 and TRBJ1-5; the match to TRBD1 covers 8 bases. Germline V lookup: CDR1 SNHLY, CDR2 FYNNEI. The V segment lost 4 bases and the J segment 7 bases; nucleotides outside the gene matches: 6. CDR3 length: 14 amino acids. Here the CDR3 DNA reads TGTGCCAGCAGTGTAGAGCAGGGGGCACAGCCCCAGCATTTT. Protein product: CASSVEQGAQPQHF.

This chain connects TRBV10-3 to TRBJ1-2; tentative D call: TRBD1 (6 bases). Trimming shortened V by 4 bases and J by 6 bases, and 12 bases separated the two germline ends. The CDR3 spans 13 residues. The V gene's germline CDR1 is ENHRY and CDR2 SYGVKD. In DNA, the CDR3 is TGTGCCATCAGTGTACAGGGTGAGCATGGCTACACCTTC. This sequence encodes CAISVQGEHGYTF.

This clone was detected a few times. The chain recombines TRBV29-1 with TRBJ2-2, with TRBD2 identical over 7 bases. Trimming at V came to 6 bases and at J to 5 bases, leaving 6 bases not matched to a gene. The germline CDR1 and CDR2 sequences are SQVTM and ANQGSEA. The CDR3 totals 13 residues. The CDR3 DNA reads as TGCAGCGTGCGGACTAGACAAACCGGGGAGCTGTTTTTT. Amino acid sequence: CSVRTRQTGELFF.

The chain recombines TRBV6-1 with TRBJ2-2; D gene unclear. Trimming stripped 6 bases from V and 0 bases from J, with 8 bases between. This CDR3 region has 14 residues. Germline V gene sequence: CDR1 MNHNS, CDR2 SASEGT. The CDR3 here is CASSLPANTGELFF. CDR3 DNA: TGTGCCAGCAGCCTTCCCGCGAACACCGGGGAGCTGTTTTTT.

The chain combines TRBV5-4 with TRBJ1-1; D is undetermined. The CDR3 extends over 13 amino acids. Germline assignment: CDR1 SGHNT and CDR2 YYREEE (reference sequence). Trimming left V 5 bases short and J 1 base short, with 9 bases between. CDR3 DNA: TGTGCCAGCAGGGACGGAGGGAACACTGAAGCTTTCTTT. It is translated as CASRDGGNTEAFF.

The CDR3 nucleotides are TGTGCCAGCAGCTTAGAAGGGGCCAGCAATCAGCCCCAGCATTTT. This codes for CASSLEGASNQPQHF. The gene calls are TRBV11-2 and TRBJ1-5; D perhaps matches TRBD1 (5 bases). From germline, CDR1 is SGHAT and CDR2 FQNNGV. V was trimmed by 0 bases and J by 1 base, leaving 7 bases between them. This CDR3 comprises 15 residues.

The chain has TRBV14 and TRBJ2-3, with 8 bases lining up with TRBD2. The CDR3 contains 15 residues. Germline trimming cut 4 bases from V and 5 bases from J; bases unmatched to any gene: 8. Germline values: CDR1 SGHDN, CDR2 FVKESK. The CDR3 loop is CASSPIGREGDTQYF. CDR3 nucleotides: TGTGCCAGCAGCCCCATTGGACGGGAGGGAGATACGCAGTATTTT.

This clone occurred once. The chain is built from TRBV18 and TRBJ2-2; 7 bases are a match to TRBD1. CDR3 length equals 15 residues. The V gene end was trimmed by 5 bases and the J gene end by 4 bases; junction bases not matched to a gene: 7. Germline values: CDR1 KGHSH, CDR2 LQKENI. The CDR3 coding sequence is TGTGCCAGCTCATCGACAGGGCCGGCCACCGGGGAGCTGTTTTTT. This codes for CASSSTGPATGELFF.

This clone was detected only a few times. The J gene is TRBJ1-5, the V gene TRBV2; TRBD1 is a possible D gene (6 bases). The CDR3 runs to 14 residues. The V end was cut by 2 bases, the J end by 5 bases, with 10 bases between. Germline lookup yields CDR1 SNHLY and CDR2 FYNNEI. CDR3 in DNA: TGTGCCAGCAGTGAATCGACAGGTGATCAGCCCCAGCATTTT. Translating it yields CASSESTGDQPQHF.

This clone was detected only a few times. V gene TRBV30 combines with J gene TRBJ2-3; tentative D call: TRBD2 (5 bases). Germline lookup yields CDR1 GTSNPN and CDR2 SVGIG (reference sequence). The V and J ends lost 1 base and 2 bases respectively, with 7 bases between them. This CDR3 is built from 13 residues. CDR3 in DNA: TGTGCCTGGAGTGGAGGGTTCACAGATACGCAGTATTTT. It translates to CAWSGGFTDTQYF. Based on the CDR3 plus reference TRBV30 and TRBJ2-3, the full variable domain is SQTIHQWPATLVQPVGSPLSLECTVEGTSNPNLYWYRQAAGRGLQLLFYSVGIGQISSEVPQNLSASRPQDRQFILSSKKLLLSDSGFYLCAWSGGFTDTQYFGPGTRLTVL.

The chain recombines TRBV4-1 with TRBJ2-3, with a tentative D call TRBD2 (5 bases). Trimming took 0 bases from V and 2 from J, leaving 6 bases between them. The CDR3 consists of 14 residues. Germline lookup yields CDR1 MGHRA and CDR2 YSYEKL. The CDR3 is CASSQDGLTDTQYF. The CDR3 region has the DNA TGCGCCAGCAGCCAAGATGGACTCACAGATACGCAGTATTTT.

This clone was found a few times. The J gene is TRBJ2-7, the V gene TRBV30, with TRBD2 matching 7 bases. J was trimmed by 6 bases and V by 6 bases; bases with no gene match: 14. Germline V CDR1 and CDR2: GTSNPN, SVGIG (reference sequence). The CDR3 length is 14 residues. CDR3 loop: CACSHGGGHPEQYF. In DNA form, the CDR3 reads TGTGCCTGCTCCCACGGGGGAGGGCATCCCGAGCAGTACTTC.

This clone occurred a few times. The chain recombines TRBV18 with TRBJ1-2; tentatively, D is TRBD1 (5 bases). Germline V lookup: CDR1 KGHSH, CDR2 LQKENI. The CDR3 consists of 14 residues. With 1 base removed from V and 7 bases from J, the gap between germline ends came to 13 bases. The DNA for the CDR3 is TGTGCCAGCTCACCACAATCGCAGGGTTCTGGCTACACCTTC. This encodes CASSPQSQGSGYTF. Drawing the rest from reference TRBV18 and TRBJ1-2, the complete variable domain is NAGVMQNPRHLVRRRGQEARLRCSPMKGHSHVYWYRQLPEEGLKFMVYLQKENIIDESGMPKERFSAEFPKEGPSILRIQQVVRGDSAAYFCASSPQSQGSGYTFGSGTRLTVV.

CDR3 in amino acids: CSVSRNTGELFF. CDR3 bases: TGCAGCGTTTCCCGGAACACCGGGGAGCTGTTTTTT. The chain recombines TRBV29-1 with TRBJ2-2; no clear D gene. Germline V lookup: CDR1 SQVTM, CDR2 ANQGSEA. Trimming took off 5 bases at V and 1 base at J, with 5 bases between the two ends. The CDR3 has 12 amino acids.

Only a few counts were recorded for this clone. V usage is TRBV5-1 and J usage is TRBJ2-3; TRBD2 is a possible D gene (5 bases). Germline V gene sequence: CDR1 SGHRS, CDR2 YFSETQ. Between the trimmed V and J ends, which lost 3 bases and 3 bases, there was a span of 11 bases. The CDR3 has 14 amino acids. CDR3 in DNA: TGCGCCAGCAGCTCGGGGTCCCAGACAGATACGCAGTATTTT. The encoded protein is CASSSGSQTDTQYF.

V is TRBV6-1 and J is TRBJ1-2; TRBD1 agrees at 11 bases. Germline V lookup: CDR1 MNHNS, CDR2 SASEGT. This CDR3 spans 14 amino acids. V gave up 4 bases and J gave up 6 bases; unmatched junction bases: 4. The DNA for the CDR3 is TGTGCCAGCAGTGCCCTGGGACAGGGGGATGGCTACACCTTC. This gives the protein CASSALGQGDGYTF.

At least ten counts were recorded for this clone. This chain uses TRBV29-1 with TRBJ2-6; D is undetermined. Germline V lookup: CDR1 SQVTM, CDR2 ANQGSEA. Between the trimmed V and J ends, which lost 5 bases and 0 bases, there was a span of 5 bases. The CDR3 length is 13 residues. CDR3 bases: TGCAGCGTTTCATCCTCTGGGGCCAACGTCCTGACTTTC. It specifies CSVSSSGANVLTF.

This clone has a handful of counts. The chain has TRBV6-1 and TRBJ1-6; D is perhaps TRBD1 (6 bases). In germline, CDR1 is MNHNS, CDR2 SASEGT. There are 14 residues in the CDR3. V lost 8 bases, J lost 7 bases, and 15 bases lay in between. Here the CDR3 reads CASGGQPVNSPLHF. As DNA, the CDR3 is TGTGCCAGCGGAGGACAGCCGGTGAATTCACCCCTCCACTTT.

DNA for the CDR3: TGTGCCAGCAGTTCCCCGGGACTAGATAGCACAGATACGCAGTATTTT. Translation gives CASSSPGLDSTDTQYF. The J gene is TRBJ2-3, the V gene TRBV28, with TRBD2 matching 8 bases. This CDR3 is built from 16 residues. V gave up 4 bases and J gave up 0 bases; unmatched junction bases: 6. The germline CDR1 and CDR2 sequences are MDHEN and SYDVKM.

This clone has a handful of counts. This chain joins TRBV7-9 and TRBJ2-3, with D maybe TRBD2 (6 bases). V shed 0 bases and J shed 0 bases, with 7 bases lying between them. The CDR3 consists of 15 residues. CDR1 and CDR2 (germline): SEHNR, FQNEAQ (reference sequence). CDR3 bases: TGTGCCAGCAGCTTAGCGGGGACTAGCACAGATACGCAGTATTTT. Its protein is CASSLAGTSTDTQYF.

This clone was seen more than once but under ten times. The chain combines TRBV19 with TRBJ2-7; TRBD2 matches at 10 bases. The V and J ends lost 5 bases and 6 bases, in that order; junction bases with no gene match: 10. The V gene's germline CDR1 is LNHDA and CDR2 SQIVND (reference sequence). The length of the CDR3 is 15 residues. Here the CDR3 reads CASSPGLASDLEQYF. The CDR3 DNA reads as TGTGCCAGTAGTCCGGGACTAGCGTCAGACCTCGAGCAGTACTTC.

The chain couples TRBV9 to TRBJ2-5; the match to TRBD2 covers 7 bases. Germline values: CDR1 SGDLS, CDR2 YYNGEE. The CDR3 totals 15 residues. Trimming cost V 3 bases and J 4 bases; bases outside gene matches: 9. CDR3 sequence: CASSAYLPGGETQYF. As DNA, the CDR3 is TGTGCCAGCAGCGCCTATCTGCCGGGGGGAGAGACCCAGTACTTC.

This chain uses TRBV4-1 with TRBJ1-4; D not certain. The germline CDR1 and CDR2 sequences are MGHRA and YSYEKL. Between the trimmed V and J ends, which lost 4 bases and 4 bases, there was a span of 16 bases. The length of the CDR3 is 16 residues. The CDR3 loop reads CASSRTPGAGNEKLFF. The CDR3 DNA reads TGCGCCAGCAGCCGAACTCCGGGAGCCGGTAATGAAAAACTGTTTTTT.

This clone was seen a handful of times. Written as DNA, the CDR3 is TGCGCCAGCAGCTTGGTCTCGGGGAATCAGCCCCAGCATTTT. Amino acid sequence: CASSLVSGNQPQHF. The chain joins TRBV5-1 to TRBJ1-5; D ambiguous. CDR1 is SGHRS and CDR2 is YFSETQ in the germline V gene. This CDR3 is 14 amino acids long. The V and J ends lost 0 bases and 4 bases respectively, with 8 bases between them.

This clone was detected a few times. The rearrangement links TRBV9 to TRBJ2-2; 7 bases are a match to TRBD2. The CDR3 runs to 15 residues. Trimming removed 4 bases from V and 6 bases from J; junction bases left unmatched: 9. Per germline, CDR1 SGDLS and CDR2 YYNGEE. The DNA of the CDR3 is TGTGCCAGCAGCTCCCGGGGAGGGGTTTCCGGGGAGCTGTTTTTT. Its translation: CASSSRGGVSGELFF.